The 25 T cell receptor beta chains reported below all come from one sample, sequenced in a study of T-cell memory formation after mild COVID-19. TCRdb re-analysed the 5' RACE reads in MiXCR, keeping a single row per CDR3 protein. The table includes about 420,000 distinct CDR3 sequences, less than 25% detected once. The sample was PBMCs or a T cell subset sorted from them (not recorded which). The receptors were sampled from an adult woman who had mild COVID-19 (a few samples of this study predate the infection). Cell type and time point are not known.

This chain links TRBV29-1 with TRBJ2-2, with 7 bases that match TRBD2. This CDR3 comprises 13 residues. Germline V CDR1 and CDR2: SQVTM, ANQGSEA. With V trimmed by 8 bases and J by 6 bases, 9 bases remained unmatched. CDR3 DNA sequence: TGCAGCCCCTGGGGGGGGGTCCCCGGGGAGCTGTTTTTT. Amino acid sequence: CSPWGGVPGELFF.

A few counts support this clonotype. This chain connects TRBV7-6 to TRBJ2-6, with D tentatively TRBD1 (6 bases). Germline lookup yields CDR1 SGHVS and CDR2 FNYEAQ. There are 16 residues in the CDR3. V shed 8 bases and J shed 1 base, with 15 bases lying between them. CDR3 amino acids: CASGLAGASGANVLTF. As DNA, the CDR3 is TGTGCCAGCGGGTTGGCAGGGGCATCTGGGGCCAACGTCCTGACTTTC.

This clonotype was seen a few times. V gene TRBV12-3 or TRBV12-4 combines with J gene TRBJ2-2; D gene ambiguous. The CDR3 length is 13 residues. The ends were cut back, 11 bases at V and 8 bases at J, with 18 bases in the middle. The CDR3 is CAVLGEWVGELFF. The CDR3 DNA follows: TGTGCCGTCCTAGGCGAGTGGGTGGGGGAGCTGTTTTTT.

This chain links TRBV25-1 with TRBJ1-1; D is undetermined. Trimming cost V 3 bases and J 3 bases, with 11 bases left between them. CDR1 MGHDK and CDR2 SYGVNS come from the germline V gene. This CDR3 region has 14 residues. CDR3 amino acids: CASSDRLGDTEAFF. In nucleotides, the CDR3 is TGTGCCAGCAGTGATAGGTTGGGAGACACTGAAGCTTTCTTT. The full variable domain, its missing parts supplied by reference TRBV25-1 and TRBJ1-1, is EADIYQTPRYLVIGTGKKITLECSQTMGHDKMYWYQQDPGMELHLIHYSYGVNSTEKGDLSSESTVSRIRTEHFPLTLESARPSHTSQYLCASSDRLGDTEAFFGQGTRLTVV.

This clonotype appeared a single time. The rearrangement links TRBV15 to TRBJ1-1; no clear D gene. The V end lost 0 bases, the J end lost 11 bases, and 13 bases lay between the germline ends. The V gene's germline CDR1 is LNHNV and CDR2 YYDKDF (reference sequence). The CDR3 is 13 amino acids. The CDR3 nucleotides read TGTGCCACCAGCAGAGATTCCCCTCGAGAGGCTTTCTTT. It encodes CATSRDSPREAFF.

V is TRBV2 and J is TRBJ1-1; D uncertain. V shed 4 bases and J shed 3 bases, with 12 bases lying between them. The germline V gene has CDR1 SNHLY and CDR2 FYNNEI. The CDR3 is 14 residues long. The CDR3 loop reads CASSADGVDTEAFF. The CDR3 region has the DNA TGTGCCAGCAGTGCGGACGGTGTCGACACTGAAGCTTTCTTT.

This clonotype has only a few counts. The chain has TRBV11-2 and TRBJ1-1; D not resolved. The length of the CDR3 is 16 residues. Germline-derived CDR1 and CDR2 are SGHAT and FQNNGV. Trimming stripped 3 bases from V and 2 bases from J, with 16 bases between. The CDR3 bases are TGTGCCAGCAGCTTTATACCGAGGACTCCTAACACTGAAGCTTTCTTT. Its translation is CASSFIPRTPNTEAFF.

The J gene is TRBJ2-4, the V gene TRBV6-5, with 8 bases matching TRBD1. Germline CDR1 reads MNHEY; CDR2 reads SVGAGI. V shed 5 bases, J shed 9 bases, and the junction held 12 bases outside the gene matches. The CDR3 is 15 residues long. CDR3 coding DNA: TGTGCCAGCAGTCCTCCCGGACAGGGACCAAGCATTCAGTACTTC. Its protein is CASSPPGQGPSIQYF.

In this sample, this clonotype turned up a few times. The V and J genes are TRBV12-3 or TRBV12-4 and TRBJ2-5; 7 bases map to TRBD1. CDR3 length: 17 residues. V lost 4 bases to trimming and J lost 1 base; unmatched junction nucleotides: 12. DNA of the CDR3: TGTGCCAGCAGTTCGAAATACAGGGACAGCGCCCAAGAGACCCAGTACTTC. Translation gives CASSSKYRDSAQETQYF.

This clonotype was picked up a small number of times. V gene TRBV9 combines with J gene TRBJ1-2; 9 nucleotides line up with TRBD1. CDR3 length: 15 residues. Germline V gene data show CDR1 as SGDLS and CDR2 as YYNGEE. V was clipped by 0 bases and J by 4 bases; unmatched bases: 4. The CDR3 region is CASSVDTGGGYGYTF. DNA for the CDR3: TGTGCCAGCAGCGTAGATACAGGGGGCGGCTATGGCTACACCTTC.

The table lists this clonotype with a few counts. J is TRBJ2-1 and V is TRBV20-1; 12 bases line up with TRBD2. The CDR3 extends over 14 amino acids. V lost 2 bases and J lost 9; bases outside the gene matches: 5. Germline CDR1 reads DFQATT; CDR2 reads SNEGSKA (reference sequence). CDR3 in DNA: TGCAGTGCTAGACTAGCGGGGGGGCAGAGTGAGCAGTTCTTC. It specifies CSARLAGGQSEQFF.

The chain joins TRBV11-2 to TRBJ2-7, with 12 bases aligning to TRBD2. CDR3 length equals 16 residues. Trimming cost V 1 base and J 4 bases; bases outside gene matches: 5. Germline V gene lookup returns CDR1 SGHAT and CDR2 FQNNGV. The CDR3, as DNA: TGTGCCAGCAGCTTAGGCCCTAGCGGGAGGGCATACGAGCAGTACTTC. Encoded protein: CASSLGPSGRAYEQYF.

This clonotype has only a few counts. The chain is built from TRBV20-1 and TRBJ1-6; D is uncertain. This CDR3 has 13 residues. Trimming took 2 bases from V and 4 from J, leaving 6 bases between them. CDR1 and CDR2 (germline): DFQATT, SNEGSKA (reference sequence). CDR3 coding DNA: TGCAGTGCTAGACCAGATTATAATTCACCCCTCCACTTT. Residues: CSARPDYNSPLHF.

This clonotype was recorded a few times. The chain couples TRBV7-6 to TRBJ2-7, with TRBD2 identical over 11 bases. With 5 bases clipped from V and 1 base from J, the junction kept 7 bases outside the gene matches. The CDR3 has 16 amino acids. Germline CDR1 reads SGHVS; CDR2 reads FNYEAQ. In DNA, the CDR3 is TGTGCCAGCAGCCCCCGACTAGCGGGGCCATCCTACGAGCAGTACTTC. The encoded protein is CASSPRLAGPSYEQYF.

V and J are TRBV3-1 and TRBJ1-1; 11 positions match TRBD1. The trim removed 4 bases at V and 5 bases at J, leaving 6 bases unmatched. The CDR3 runs to 15 residues. Looked up from germline, CDR1 is LGHDT and CDR2 is YNNKEL (reference sequence). CDR3 nucleotides: TGTGCCAGCAGCCCCGGGACAGGGGGGAGGACTGAAGCTTTCTTT. As protein: CASSPGTGGRTEAFF. The full variable domain, rest sourced from reference TRBV3-1 and TRBJ1-1, is DTAVSQTPKYLVTQMGNDKSIKCEQNLGHDTMYWYKQDSKKFLKIMFSYNNKELIINETVPNRFSPKSPDKAHLNLHINSLELGDSAVYFCASSPGTGGRTEAFFGQGTRLTVV.

There are a few counts of this clonotype. The junction departs from the called germline gene at one end, perhaps through a read error. The chain's CDR3 is CASSITGGAAEAFF. The DNA of the CDR3 is TGTGCCAGCAGCATAACAGGGGGCGCCGCTGAAGCTTTCTTT. The V gene is TRBV7-3, the J gene TRBJ1-1, with 9 bases fitting TRBD1. The CDR3 contains 14 residues. Germline CDR1 is SGHTA and CDR2 is FQGTGA. The full variable domain, its missing parts supplied by reference TRBV7-3 and TRBJ1-1, is GAGVSQTPSNKVTEKGKYVELRCDPISGHTALYWYRQSLGQGPEFLIYFQGTGAADDSGLPNDRFFAVRPEGSVSTLKIQRTERGDSAVYLCASSITGGAAEAFFGQGTRLTVV.

The table lists this clonotype with a few counts. The chain has TRBV27 and TRBJ2-7; TRBD2 agrees at 16 bases. From germline, CDR1 is MNHEY and CDR2 SMNVEV (reference sequence). The junction had 17 bases not matched to a gene; V was cut back by 5 bases and J by 7 bases. CDR3 length: 19 residues. This CDR3 is CASSPSGTSGRARIFEQYF. DNA for the CDR3: TGTGCCAGCAGTCCCTCGGGGACTAGCGGGAGGGCTAGGATTTTTGAGCAGTACTTC.

This clonotype was recorded many times. V is TRBV12-3 or TRBV12-4 and J is TRBJ1-4; maybe TRBD1 (5 bases). The CDR3 has 14 residues. The germline V and J ends were trimmed by 3 bases and 8 bases, with 13 bases remaining between them. The CDR3 DNA reads TGTGCCAGCAGTTTCAGGGACCGCGGGGAAAAACTGTTTTTT. Protein: CASSFRDRGEKLFF.

The chain uses TRBV18 and TRBJ2-3; unclear D gene. The CDR3 is 13 residues long. Germline V gives CDR1 KGHSH, CDR2 LQKENI. The CDR3 DNA sequence: TGTGCGAGTTGTGGTTTGGGCACAGATACGCAGTATTTT. Its protein is CASCGLGTDTQYF.

This clonotype was seen a handful of times. The V and J genes are TRBV12-3 or TRBV12-4 and TRBJ1-1, with unresolved D. The CDR3 sequence is 13 residues long. The V and J ends lost 7 bases and 1 base respectively, with 10 bases between them. The CDR3: CASTFRGNTEAFF. For the CDR3, the DNA is TGTGCCAGCACCTTTAGAGGGAACACTGAAGCTTTCTTT.

This chain links TRBV7-2 with TRBJ1-5; D remains ambiguous. The CDR3 has 13 amino acids. Germline loops: CDR1 SGHTA, CDR2 FQGNSA. Trimming left V 6 bases short and J 6 bases short, with 12 bases between. This CDR3 reads CASSSRVGQPQHF. The CDR3 DNA reads as TGTGCCAGCAGTTCTAGGGTAGGTCAGCCCCAGCATTTT.

The chain carries TRBV20-1 and TRBJ1-2; D remains unclear. The length of the CDR3 is 13 residues. With 5 bases removed from V and 0 bases from J, the gap between germline ends came to 10 bases. Germline-derived CDR1 and CDR2 are DFQATT and SNEGSKA (reference sequence). In DNA form, the CDR3 reads TGCAGTGCTCTCTTCGGAGCTAACTATGGCTACACCTTC. It translates to CSALFGANYGYTF.

The chain employs TRBV11-2 and TRBJ2-1, with 11 bases aligning to TRBD2. The CDR3 extends over 15 amino acids. Germline loops: CDR1 SGHAT, CDR2 FQNNGV. Losses at the gene ends were 7 bases for V and 5 bases for J; bases not matched to a gene: 7. CDR3 in amino acids: CASTIAGGRDNEQFF. CDR3 nucleotide sequence: TGTGCCAGCACAATAGCGGGAGGGCGGGACAATGAGCAGTTCTTC.

This clonotype was counted a few times. The chain employs TRBV9 and TRBJ2-3, with D unresolved. This CDR3 spans 13 amino acids. CDR1 is SGDLS and CDR2 is YYNGEE in the germline V gene. Between the trimmed V and J ends, which lost 4 bases and 7 bases, there was a span of 13 bases. The CDR3 protein is CASSMDASYTQYF. CDR3 DNA: TGTGCCAGCAGCATGGACGCCTCCTATACGCAGTATTTT.

Only a few counts were recorded for this clonotype. The chain has TRBV12-3 or TRBV12-4 and TRBJ1-2; 7 bases match TRBD1. The V segment lost 5 bases and the J segment 4 bases; nucleotides outside the gene matches: 7. This CDR3 is built from 14 residues. CDR3 coding DNA: TGTGCCAGCAGTCTCACAGGGGAGGGCTATGGCTACACCTTC. Translated: CASSLTGEGYGYTF.